A selection of T cell receptor beta chains follows, all from one sample in a study of read filtering for tumor transcriptome and immune sequencing. TCRdb reprocessed the reads with MiXCR, giving one entry per CDR3 protein. The profile shows more than 100,000 distinct CDR3 sequences, 10% to 15% of them singletons. The sample was a population of CD138-negative cells sorted from bone marrow. These receptors were collected from a donor aged 40 or over with multiple myeloma. The CDR3 runs from the conserved cysteine through the conserved F or W. Each record gives: J gene, clone size, D gene, V gene, CDR3 protein, CDR3 DNA. The D gene is left open where the match is weak. Clone sizes are given selectively: once, few, many, or a class where the clone is expanded.

>TRBJ2-3|few|TRBD2|TRBV5-5
CASSYRLAGSTDTQYF
TGTGCCAGCAGCTACCGACTAGCGGGGAGCACAGATACGCAGTATTTT
>TRBJ2-1|many|TRBD1|TRBV7-9
CASSLATGYNEQFF
TGTGCCAGCAGCTTAGCGACAGGGTACAATGAGCAGTTCTTC
>TRBJ2-1|many|NA|TRBV6-5
CASTQTPGLTSSYNEQFF
TGTGCCAGCACCCAAACCCCGGGACTTACCAGCTCCTACAATGAGCAGTTCTTC
>TRBJ1-1|many|NA|TRBV6-1
CASSDPRSEAFF
TGTGCCAGCAGTGACCCCCGGAGTGAAGCTTTCTTT
>TRBJ2-5|few|NA|TRBV12-3/TRBV12-4
CASSSPKKETQYF
TGTGCCAGCAGTTCCCCGAAGAAAGAGACCCAGTACTTC
>TRBJ2-1|many|TRBD2|TRBV11-2
CASSPGTSGEFF
TGTGCCAGCAGCCCAGGGACTAGCGGGGAGTTCTTC
>TRBJ1-1|many|NA|TRBV12-5
CASGLPGEDTEAFF
TGTGCTAGTGGTTTGCCCGGGGAGGACACTGAAGCTTTCTTT
>TRBJ2-3|many|NA|TRBV29-1
CSVSEGNADTQYF
TGCAGCGTGTCCGAGGGAAACGCAGATACGCAGTATTTT
>TRBJ2-2|many|NA|TRBV3-1
CASSQGAGELFF
TGTGCCAGCAGCCAAGGTGCCGGGGAGCTGTTTTTT
>TRBJ2-1|NA|NA|TRBV6-1
CASSEAPGYHEQFF
TGTGCCAGCAGTGAAGCCCCAGGGTACCATGAGCAGTTCTTC
>TRBJ2-2|NA|NA|TRBV5-6
CASSLGAGHTGELFF
TGTGCCAGCAGCTTGGGGGCAGGGCACACCGGGGAGCTGTTTTTT
>TRBJ1-4|many|TRBD1|TRBV4-1
CASSQTTGFGEKLFF
TGCGCCAGCAGCCAGACGACAGGGTTCGGTGAAAAACTGTTTTTT
>TRBJ1-1|many|TRBD1|TRBV5-1
CASNTDGQGMSTEAFF
TGCGCCAGCAACACCGACGGACAGGGGATGAGTACTGAAGCTTTCTTT
>TRBJ2-6|NA|TRBD1|TRBV5-5
CASSSWGQAISGANVLIF
TGTGCCAGCAGCTCCTGGGGACAGGCGATCTCTGGGGCCAACGTCCTGATTTTC
>TRBJ2-6|many|NA|TRBV14
CASSPRRSGANVLTF
TGTGCCAGCAGCCCCAGACGCTCTGGGGCCAACGTCCTGACTTTC
>TRBJ2-1|many|TRBD2|TRBV20-1
CSASFQTSGRAREQFF
TGCAGTGCTAGCTTCCAGACTAGCGGGAGGGCCCGTGAGCAGTTCTTC
>TRBJ2-5|medium-sized|TRBD2|TRBV4-1
CASSQDPIGLAVQETQYF
TGCGCCAGCAGCCAAGATCCCATCGGACTAGCAGTTCAAGAGACCCAGTACTTC
>TRBJ2-1|many|TRBD2|TRBV3-1
CASSQPYSGKSYNEQFF
TGTGCCAGCAGCCAACCTTATAGCGGGAAATCCTACAATGAGCAGTTCTTC
>TRBJ2-7|many|NA|TRBV12-3/TRBV12-4
CASSFFSRDEQYF
TGTGCCAGCAGTTTTTTCTCCCGTGACGAGCAGTACTTC
>TRBJ2-5|many|NA|TRBV29-1
CSVGPGKETQYF
TGCAGCGTCGGGCCCGGGAAAGAGACCCAGTACTTC
>TRBJ1-5|NA|NA|TRBV6-2/TRBV6-3
CARCFTGDGNQPQHF
TGTGCCCGCTGCTTCACAGGAGATGGCAATCAGCCCCAGCATTTT
>TRBJ2-7|many|TRBD1|TRBV2
CASRQGEYEQYF
TGTGCCAGCAGACAGGGGGAATACGAGCAGTACTTC
>TRBJ1-5|many|NA|TRBV5-1
CASSLAGASNQPQHF
TGCGCCAGCAGCTTGGCAGGGGCGAGCAATCAGCCCCAGCATTTT
>TRBJ1-1|NA|NA|TRBV30
CAWSDRKGMNTEAFF
TGTGCCTGGAGCGACAGGAAAGGGATGAACACTGAAGCTTTCTTT
>TRBJ1-1|many|NA|TRBV20-1
CSASPGSTEAFF
TGCAGTGCTAGTCCAGGGTCCACTGAAGCTTTCTTT
>TRBJ2-2|NA|NA|TRBV7-3
CASSSGVATGELFF
TGTGCCAGCAGTTCGGGGGTAGCCACCGGGGAGCTGTTTTTT
>TRBJ1-1|many|NA|TRBV6-1
CASSVGVEGTEAFF
TGTGCCAGCAGTGTTGGGGTAGAGGGCACTGAAGCTTTCTTT
>TRBJ2-2|many|NA|TRBV27
CASSLMGEVTGELFF
TGTGCCAGCAGTTTAATGGGGGAGGTCACCGGGGAGCTGTTTTTT
>TRBJ2-3|NA|NA|TRBV6-5
CASSYSRGNTQYF
TGTGCCAGCAGTTACTCGAGGGGCAATACGCAGTATTTT
>TRBJ1-1|many|NA|TRBV7-2
CASSLWQGSVTEAFF
TGTGCCAGCAGCTTATGGCAGGGGTCGGTCACTGAAGCTTTCTTT
>TRBJ2-1|many|TRBD1|TRBV3-1
CASSQGQGGDEQFF
TGTGCCAGCAGCCAAGGACAGGGTGGCGATGAGCAGTTCTTC
>TRBJ2-1|many|NA|TRBV7-9
CASSMAGSSYNEQFF
TGTGCCAGCAGCATGGCGGGGAGCTCCTACAATGAGCAGTTCTTC
>TRBJ2-3|few|NA|TRBV7-6
CASSLAGGRGDTQYF
TGTGCCAGCAGCTTAGCGGGGGGCCGTGGAGATACGCAGTATTTT
>TRBJ1-5|few|NA|TRBV12-3/TRBV12-4
CASQGGSDNQPQHF
TGTGCCAGCCAGGGAGGGTCGGACAATCAGCCCCAGCATTTT
>TRBJ2-7|NA|TRBD1|TRBV6-6
CASSLGTGNLYEQYF
TGTGCCAGCAGCCTTGGGACAGGGAATCTCTACGAGCAGTACTTC
>TRBJ2-1|many|TRBD2|TRBV2
CASREGLVGEQFF
TGTGCCAGCAGGGAGGGACTAGTGGGTGAGCAGTTCTTC
>TRBJ2-7|many|TRBD1|TRBV5-4
CASSSGQAPYEQYF
TGTGCCAGCAGCTCGGGACAGGCCCCCTACGAGCAGTACTTC
>TRBJ1-1|many|NA|TRBV11-2
CASSLVDTAVTEAFF
TGTGCCAGCAGCTTAGTAGACACGGCGGTCACTGAAGCTTTCTTT
>TRBJ1-1|NA|NA|TRBV12-3/TRBV12-4
CAASREMNTEAFF
TGTGCCGCGAGCAGGGAAATGAACACTGAAGCTTTCTTT
>TRBJ1-5|many|TRBD1|TRBV27
CASSSTGRQPQHF
TGTGCCAGCAGTTCGACAGGGAGGCAGCCCCAGCATTTT
>TRBJ2-5|many|TRBD1|TRBV5-1
CASRRDGQGQETQYF
TGCGCCAGCAGGCGCGATGGACAGGGACAAGAGACCCAGTACTTC
>TRBJ2-1|many|TRBD1|TRBV11-2
CASSSTGTGGNNEQFF
TGTGCCAGCAGCTCCACCGGGACAGGGGGAAACAATGAGCAGTTCTTC
>TRBJ2-3|many|NA|TRBV15
CATSREGGYTQYF
TGTGCCACCAGCAGAGAGGGGGGATATACGCAGTATTTT
>TRBJ1-6|many|NA|TRBV5-1
CASSSDKLSSYNSPLHF
TGCGCCAGCAGTTCTGACAAGTTAAGCTCCTATAATTCACCCCTCCACTTT
>TRBJ1-5|NA|NA|TRBV7-2
CASSLKVGSNQPQHF
TGTGCCAGCAGCCTAAAGGTCGGTAGCAATCAGCCCCAGCATTTT
>TRBJ2-2|many|TRBD2|TRBV29-1
CSAGTSGTGELFF
TGCAGCGCTGGGACTAGCGGGACCGGGGAGCTGTTTTTT
>TRBJ1-2|many|NA|TRBV28
CAGSPAGTPYGYTF
TGTGCCGGCTCTCCGGCCGGGACACCATATGGCTACACCTTC
>TRBJ2-1|many|NA|TRBV28
CASSPPPGILGEFF
TGTGCCAGCAGTCCCCCCCCCGGGATCCTCGGGGAGTTCTTC
>TRBJ1-2|NA|NA|TRBV6-6
CASSSRQAYGYTF
TGTGCCAGCAGTTCCCGACAGGCCTATGGCTACACCTTC
>TRBJ2-3|few|NA|TRBV3-1
CASSQLLDRPGTQYF
TGTGCCAGCAGCCAACTGCTTGACAGGCCCGGTACGCAGTATTTT
>TRBJ2-3|NA|NA|TRBV7-2
CASSLDFGDTQYF
TGTGCCAGCAGCTTGGACTTCGGAGATACGCAGTATTTT
>TRBJ2-7|many|NA|TRBV27
CASGGYEQYF
TGTGCCTCCGGGGGTTATGAGCAGTACTTC
>TRBJ2-1|large|NA|TRBV29-1
CSVALRNEQFF
TGCAGCGTTGCCCTACGCAATGAGCAGTTCTTC
>TRBJ1-1|many|NA|TRBV12-3/TRBV12-4
CASSQQGGETEAFF
TGTGCCAGCAGTCAACAGGGCGGTGAGACTGAAGCTTTCTTT
>TRBJ2-3|few|TRBD2|TRBV5-1
CASSTGTITDTQYF
TGCGCCAGCAGCACCGGGACTATTACAGATACGCAGTATTTT